This entry lists 9 T cell receptor beta chains sequenced from one sample in a study of blood T cell repertoires in COVID-19. Only in-frame clones appear in the TCRdb table, and some are missing; sequencing was by immunoSEQ multiplex PCR. The sample yields around 280,000 clones, 70% to 90% seen once. The sequenced sample consisted of peripheral blood. These receptors were collected from a man in his sixties or seventies with acute or convalescent COVID-19.

The V and J genes are TRBV19 and TRBJ1-5; a possible D gene is TRBD1 (6 bases). This CDR3 comprises 14 residues. From germline, CDR1 is LNHDA and CDR2 SQIVND (reference sequence). V was clipped by 7 bases and J by 6 bases, with 16 bases between them. The chain's CDR3 is CASTGGNRAQPQHF. The CDR3 bases are TGTGCCAGTACTGGTGGAAACAGGGCTCAGCCCCAGCATTTT. Full variable domain (missing parts from reference TRBV19 and TRBJ1-5): DGGITQSPKYLFRKEGQNVTLSCEQNLNHDAMYWYRQDPGQGLRLIYYSQIVNDFQKGDIAEGYSVSREKKESFPLTVTSAQKNPTAFYLCASTGGNRAQPQHFGDGTRLSIL.

In DNA, the CDR3 is TGTGCCAGCAGTTTAGTGGGCAGCACTTATGGCTACACCTTC. Translated: CASSLVGSTYGYTF. J is TRBJ1-2 and V is TRBV28; D is uncertain. The CDR3 has 14 residues. V was pared by 2 bases and J by 5 bases, with 12 bases between. Germline V lookup: CDR1 MDHEN, CDR2 SYDVKM.

The chain has TRBV28 and TRBJ1-5, with TRBD1 matching over 10 bases. In germline, CDR1 is MDHEN, CDR2 SYDVKM. V was pared by 3 bases and J by 1 base, with 15 bases of the junction left unmatched. CDR3 length: 20 amino acids. The CDR3 here is CASSFDRGRVWSVSNQPQHF. CDR3 nucleotides: TGTGCCAGCAGTTTTGACAGGGGGCGAGTCTGGTCCGTGAGCAATCAGCCCCAGCATTTT.

This sequence joins TRBV2 and TRBJ1-6; D not certain. V was pared by 9 bases and J by 10 bases, with 19 bases between. This CDR3 contains 14 residues. The V gene's germline CDR1 is SNHLY and CDR2 FYNNEI. The CDR3 DNA follows: TGTGCCAGGACCCAAGCGAGGCAGAACTCACCCCTCCACTTT. Protein product: CARTQARQNSPLHF.

The CDR3 DNA is TGCAGCGTTGGGAGTGGGACAGATACGCAGTATTTT. Residues: CSVGSGTDTQYF. This chain uses TRBV29-1 with TRBJ2-3; D gene unclear. The CDR3 is made up of 12 amino acids. V gave up 4 bases and J gave up 3 bases, with 8 bases separating them. CDR1 and CDR2 from the germline V gene are SQVTM and ANQGSEA.

The rearrangement joins TRBV7-9 to TRBJ1-2; D possibly corresponds to TRBD1 (5 bases). The CDR3 extends over 14 amino acids. Germline CDR1 SEHNR, CDR2 FQNEAQ (reference sequence). Trimming cost V 3 bases and J 6 bases, with 14 bases left between them. The DNA of the CDR3 is TGTGCCAGCAGCTTTAGGGGATCCGAACATGGCTACACCTTC. It is translated as CASSFRGSEHGYTF.

The CDR3 is CASSLRWQGGGTQYF. The CDR3 nucleotides are TGCGCCAGCAGCTTGAGGTGGCAGGGGGGAGGTACGCAGTATTTT. The chain carries TRBV5-1 and TRBJ2-3, with D possibly TRBD1 on 7 matching bases. There are 15 residues in the CDR3. Germline V gene data show CDR1 as SGHRS and CDR2 as YFSETQ. V lost 1 base and J 8 bases, leaving 17 bases between the germline ends.

The V gene is TRBV18, the J gene TRBJ1-2, with 10 positions matching TRBD1. From germline, CDR1 is KGHSH and CDR2 LQKENI. This CDR3 contains 13 residues. The V gene end was trimmed by 5 bases and the J gene end by 3 bases; junction bases not matched to a gene: 0. The CDR3 bases are TGTGCCAGCTCAGACAGGGGGCACTATGGCTACACCTTC. Translating gives CASSDRGHYGYTF. Full variable domain (missing parts from reference TRBV18 and TRBJ1-2): NAGVMQNPRHLVRRRGQEARLRCSPMKGHSHVYWYRQLPEEGLKFMVYLQKENIIDESGMPKERFSAEFPKEGPSILRIQQVVRGDSAAYFCASSDRGHYGYTFGSGTRLTVV.

The rearrangement joins TRBV29-1 to TRBJ2-1, with a possible D match to TRBD2 (6 bases). The CDR3 is 11 residues long. Trimming stripped 5 bases from V and 9 bases from J, with 11 bases between. Germline V gene sequence: CDR1 SQVTM, CDR2 ANQGSEA. The CDR3 sequence is CSVYSGFEQFF. The DNA of the CDR3 is TGCAGCGTTTATAGCGGATTTGAGCAGTTCTTC.